The 17 T cell receptor beta chains given below trace back to one sample, sequenced in a study of human T cells and chemical hapten exposure (dated by TCRdb to the early 2020s). The time point label on this specimen signifies: healthy volunteer bleed at 2 weeks. Total RNA was isolated from unfractionated whole blood collected in Tempus Blood RNA tubes. The method was RACE. TCRdb shows the sequencer as NextSeq 500. TCRdb handled the public reads itself, with Q25 trimming in fastp and clone calling in MiXCR, and kept productive beta chains. Records with the same CDR3 protein are collapsed into one entry carrying the most frequent genes and DNA. The sample has roughly 49,000 distinct CDR3 sequences on record, 3.5% to 4.5% of them singletons. The ten most abundant clones make up approximately 1.6% of the sample. The sample comprised whole blood. These receptors were collected from a female donor in good health. Some clones in this sample may be carry-over from other donors' samples.

This clonotype was counted between two and nine times. The chain uses TRBV4-1 and TRBJ1-1; a possible D gene is TRBD1 (5 bases). The CDR3 sequence is 13 residues long. Germline V gene sequence: CDR1 MGHRA, CDR2 YSYEKL. V lost 4 bases, J lost 3 bases, and 9 bases lay in between. The DNA of the CDR3 is TGCGCCAGCAGCCTTGACAGATACACTGAAGCTTTCTTT. It translates to CASSLDRYTEAFF.

This clonotype was recorded a few times. The V call is TRBV5-1, the J call TRBJ2-2; D not resolved. V was pared by 2 bases and J by 7 bases, with 9 bases between. Germline-derived CDR1 and CDR2 are SGHRS and YFSETQ. The CDR3 length is 13 residues. The CDR3 DNA is TGCGCCAGCAGCTTAGGATCCCACGGGGAGCTGTTTTTT. Encoded protein: CASSLGSHGELFF.

In its sample, this clonotype was seen many times. V usage is TRBV24-1 and J usage is TRBJ2-5, with D possibly matching TRBD2 (5 bases). This CDR3 has 15 amino acids. In germline, CDR1 is KGHDR, CDR2 SFDVKD. V lost 2 bases and J lost 1, with 10 bases in between. In nucleotides, the CDR3 is TGTGCCACCAGTGATTCGGGTCGGGGCCAAGAGACCCAGTACTTC. It is translated as CATSDSGRGQETQYF.

This clonotype was seen only a few times. V is TRBV28 and J is TRBJ2-7; D possibly corresponds to TRBD1 (6 bases). The CDR3 length is 12 residues. Germline CDR1 and CDR2: MDHEN and SYDVKM. V lost 10 bases, J lost 2 bases, and 12 bases lay in between. CDR3 residues: CAITTGTYEQYF. In DNA form, the CDR3 reads TGTGCCATCACTACAGGGACCTACGAGCAGTACTTC.

This clonotype was counted ten times or more. The CDR3 DNA follows: TGTGCCAGCAGTGGGGGCCGAGGGTATGGAAACACCATATATTTT. Translated, it gives CASSGGRGYGNTIYF. The chain couples TRBV6-5 to TRBJ1-3; possible D gene TRBD1, 6 bases. V lost 5 bases to trimming and J lost 3 bases, with 14 bases between them. Germline loops: CDR1 MNHEY, CDR2 SVGAGI. The CDR3 consists of 15 residues.

There are many counts of this clonotype. The chain recombines TRBV4-3 with TRBJ1-5; D perhaps matches TRBD1 (5 bases). The CDR3 length is 14 residues. Trimming stripped 4 bases from V and 7 bases from J, with 14 bases between. Germline assignment: CDR1 LGHNA and CDR2 YSLEER. In DNA form, the CDR3 reads TGCGCCAGCAGCCGAACAGGTCCTGGGCAGCCCCAGCATTTT. This translates into CASSRTGPGQPQHF.

This clonotype appeared many times. The rearrangement joins TRBV7-7 to TRBJ2-5; D remains unclear. There are 14 residues in the CDR3. CDR1 is SSHAT and CDR2 is FNYEAQ in the germline V gene (reference sequence). V was clipped by 5 bases and J by 2 bases, with 12 bases between them. As DNA, the CDR3 is TGTGCCAGCAGCCCCCACAGAGAACAAGAGACCCAGTACTTC. It translates to CASSPHREQETQYF. The full variable domain, with the rest looked up from reference TRBV7-7 and TRBJ2-5, is GAGVSQSPRYKVTKRGQDVTLRCDPISSHATLYWYQQALGQGPEFLTYFNYEAQPDKSGLPSDRFSAERPEGSISTLTIQRTEQRDSAMYRCASSPHREQETQYFGPGTRLLVL.

This chain uses TRBV29-1 with TRBJ2-5, with 7 bases identical to TRBD1. The CDR3 is made up of 14 amino acids. The germline CDR1 and CDR2 sequences are SQVTM and ANQGSEA. Losses at the gene ends were 3 bases for V and 5 bases for J; bases not matched to a gene: 9. The CDR3 reads CSVDGTDSRETQYF. The CDR3 nucleotides read TGCAGCGTTGACGGGACAGATAGTAGGGAGACCCAGTACTTC.

This clonotype was recorded at least ten times. The chain links TRBV29-1 to TRBJ2-7, with TRBD1 matching 9 bases. V shed 5 bases and J 4 bases; nucleotides not matched to a gene: 6. The germline V gene encodes CDR1 SQVTM and CDR2 ANQGSEA. The CDR3 length is 13 residues. For the CDR3, the DNA is TGCAGCGTTATGGGACAGGGTGATTACGAGCAGTACTTC. It encodes CSVMGQGDYEQYF.

Many counts were recorded for this clonotype. This chain joins TRBV10-3 and TRBJ2-3; TRBD2 agrees at 9 bases. V was pared by 10 bases and J by 0 bases, with 14 bases of the junction left unmatched. The CDR3 spans 17 residues. Germline V gene data show CDR1 as ENHRY and CDR2 as SYGVKD. CDR3 sequence (DNA): TGTGCCACCGCCCTAGCAGCGGGGGGCTCAAGCACAGATACGCAGTATTTT. Translating gives CATALAAGGSSTDTQYF.

In its sample, this clonotype was seen a few times. One end of the junction does not line up with germline, which may come from a read error. This chain links TRBV12-3 or TRBV12-4 with TRBJ2-1; D not certain. CDR3 length equals 8 residues. CDR3 protein: CASSDLSF. For the CDR3, the DNA is TGTGCCAGCAGTGATTTGTCCTTC.

Details on this clonotype: This clone may be a read error of a much larger clone one base away. The chain couples TRBV7-2 to TRBJ1-5; D gene uncertain. This CDR3 spans 16 amino acids. Looked up from germline, CDR1 is SGHTA and CDR2 is FQGNSA. The CDR3, as DNA: TGTGCCAACAGCTTAGGGTCAGGTGCCGGCAATCAGCCCCAGCATTTT. Its protein is CANSLGSGAGNQPQHF.

With respect to this clonotype: This may arise from a read error, as a much more abundant clone is one base away. The chain couples TRBV10-3 to TRBJ2-7, with D possibly matching TRBD1 (7 bases). This CDR3 spans 13 amino acids. CDR1 is ENHRY, CDR2 SYGVKD, per germline. Trimming left V 8 bases short and J 2 bases short, with 13 bases between. The CDR3 DNA reads TGTGCCATCGCGGGGACAGACGCCTACGAGCAGTACTTC. It specifies CAIAGTDAYEQYF.

This clonotype occurred a few times. The chain recombines TRBV7-6 with TRBJ1-3, with D perhaps matching TRBD1 (6 bases). Germline V gives CDR1 SGHVS, CDR2 FNYEAQ. CDR3 length: 14 amino acids. V lost 4 bases and J 4 bases, leaving 11 bases between the germline ends. This CDR3 is CASSSTGYGNTIYF. For the CDR3, the DNA is TGTGCCAGCAGCTCCACAGGGTACGGAAACACCATATATTTT.

The sample holds many counts of this clonotype. The chain links TRBV7-8 to TRBJ1-2; TRBD1 aligns across 9 bases. There are 14 residues in the CDR3. Germline V gene sequence: CDR1 SGHVS, CDR2 FQNEAQ. V gave up 6 bases and J gave up 6 bases; unmatched junction bases: 8. The CDR3 coding sequence is TGTGCCAGCAGGCCTTCCAGGACAGGGGATGGCTACACCTTC. Protein: CASRPSRTGDGYTF.

The V call is TRBV7-2, the J call TRBJ1-2; tentative D call: TRBD1 (6 bases). CDR1 is SGHTA, CDR2 FQGNSA, per germline. The CDR3 spans 14 residues. Trimming took off 4 bases at V and 5 bases at J, with 14 bases between the two ends. The CDR3 is CASSWRDTVYGYTF. CDR3 in DNA: TGTGCCAGCAGCTGGAGGGACACAGTGTATGGCTACACCTTC.

Ten or more counts support this clonotype. The rearrangement links TRBV6-1 to TRBJ1-1; possibly TRBD1 for D (6 bases). The V and J ends lost 0 bases and 5 bases respectively, with 16 bases between them. Germline lookup yields CDR1 MNHNS and CDR2 SASEGT. CDR3 length: 16 residues. Here the CDR3 reads CASSEAMDSPTTEAFF. The CDR3 DNA is TGTGCCAGCAGTGAAGCCATGGACAGCCCGACGACTGAAGCTTTCTTT.